This TCR beta chain was obtained from a study of blood T cell repertoires in COVID-19. Study-level background: Sites across the United States, Italy and Spain contributed samples from acute and convalescent COVID-19. Sample material is recorded as cDNA or gDNA derived from T cells, B-cell-depleted T cells, or PBMCs.

Original methodology: The authors estimated nucleated cell counts from reference gene primer amplification. Profiling relied on immunoSEQ multiplex PCR, and the TCRdb table lists in-frame clones only, not all of them. The V and J calls and clone size come from that table; D and trimming were worked out from the DNA. There are approximately 360,000 clones in the sample; 88% occur only once, and more than 0.9% lies in the top ten. From germline, CDR1 is PRHDT and CDR2 FYEKMQ (reference sequence). The V gene end was trimmed by 4 bases and the J gene end by 5 bases; junction bases not matched to a gene: 4. The CDR3 is 15 residues long. This clone showed up just once.

The clonotype comes from a woman in her 30s with acute COVID-19. This sequence joins TRBV13 and TRBJ1-4, with 10 bases fitting TRBD1. Sequencing used PBMCs or T cells enriched from blood (not recorded which). The CDR3 loop reads CASSYRQGANEKLFF. The CDR3, as DNA: TGTGCCAGCAGCTACCGACAGGGGGCGAATGAAAAACTGTTTTTT.